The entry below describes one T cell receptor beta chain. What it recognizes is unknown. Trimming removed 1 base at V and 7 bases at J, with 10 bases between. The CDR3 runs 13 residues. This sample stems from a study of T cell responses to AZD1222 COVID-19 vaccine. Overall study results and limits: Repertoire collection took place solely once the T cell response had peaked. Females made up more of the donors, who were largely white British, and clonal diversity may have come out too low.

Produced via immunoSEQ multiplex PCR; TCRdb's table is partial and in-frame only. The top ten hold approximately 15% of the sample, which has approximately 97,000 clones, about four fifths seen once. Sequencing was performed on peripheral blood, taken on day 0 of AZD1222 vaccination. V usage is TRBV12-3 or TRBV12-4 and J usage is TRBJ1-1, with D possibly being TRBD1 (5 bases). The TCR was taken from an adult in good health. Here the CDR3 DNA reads TGTGCCAGCAGTTTAGAGAGAACAGGTGAAGCTTTCTTT. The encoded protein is CASSLERTGEAFF.